Listed here are 21 T cell receptor beta chains from one sample, sequenced in a study of T-cell memory formation after mild COVID-19. TCRdb recomputed calls from the 5' RACE reads with MiXCR, one row per CDR3 protein. The repertoire includes roughly 190,000 distinct CDR3 sequences, over 9.5% of them detected once, and 3% to 3.5% sits in the top ten. Sequencing used PBMCs or a T cell subset sorted from them (not recorded which). These receptors came from a man between 18 and 35 years old who had mild COVID-19 (a few samples of this study predate the infection). Cell type and time point are not known.

This clonotype was recorded many times. The chain combines TRBV30 with TRBJ2-5, with 7 nucleotides matching TRBD1. This CDR3 has 14 residues. Germline CDR1 is GTSNPN and CDR2 is SVGIG (reference sequence). V lost 4 bases and J lost 3; bases outside the gene matches: 8. DNA for the CDR3: TGTGCCTGGAATATACAGGGGTTGGAAGAGACCCAGTACTTC. Translating it yields CAWNIQGLEETQYF.

The chain carries TRBV10-3 and TRBJ2-3; D is unclear. The CDR3 spans 9 residues. Germline CDR1 ENHRY, CDR2 SYGVKD. Between the trimmed V and J ends, which lost 2 bases and 12 bases, there was a span of 3 bases. The CDR3 sequence: CAISEPQYF. The CDR3 DNA reads as TGTGCCATCAGTGAGCCCCAGTATTTT.

The genes are TRBV5-5 and TRBJ2-3, with 13 bases matching TRBD2. This CDR3 has 16 amino acids. V lost 3 bases, J lost 3 bases, and 4 bases stayed unmatched. The germline gives CDR1 SGHKS, CDR2 YYEKEE (reference sequence). The CDR3 sequence: CASSSRLAGGTDTQYF. DNA for the CDR3: TGTGCCAGCAGCTCCAGACTAGCGGGGGGTACAGATACGCAGTATTTT.

This clonotype was counted between two and nine times. The chain joins TRBV5-1 to TRBJ2-5; tentatively, D is TRBD1 (6 bases). Trimming cost V 6 bases and J 1 base, with 10 bases left between them. The CDR3 loop spans 13 amino acids. Germline V gene lookup returns CDR1 SGHRS and CDR2 YFSETQ. The CDR3 loop reads CASNGQIQETQYF. CDR3 nucleotides: TGCGCCAGCAATGGACAGATCCAAGAGACCCAGTACTTC.

This clonotype turned up a few times. The rearrangement links TRBV20-1 to TRBJ1-5, with D unresolved. The CDR3 spans 15 residues. Germline V gene sequence: CDR1 DFQATT, CDR2 SNEGSKA (reference sequence). The V gene lost 6 bases and the J gene lost 0 bases, with 15 bases spanning the gap. CDR3 sequence: CSARPSGYSNQPQHF. The DNA for the CDR3 is TGCAGTGCCCGCCCGTCCGGCTATAGCAATCAGCCCCAGCATTTT.

This clonotype has a count of ten or more. The V gene is TRBV5-1, the J gene TRBJ2-5; 9 positions agree with TRBD1. Per the germline V gene, CDR1 is SGHRS and CDR2 is YFSETQ. Losses at the gene ends were 3 bases for V and 5 bases for J; bases not matched to a gene: 5. CDR3 length: 14 amino acids. CDR3 loop: CASSSGQGRETQYF. DNA for the CDR3: TGCGCCAGCAGCTCGGGACAGGGAAGGGAGACCCAGTACTTC.

The rearrangement uses TRBV24-1 and TRBJ2-3, with 7 bases aligning to TRBD1. The CDR3 runs 15 residues. Germline V CDR1 and CDR2: KGHDR, SFDVKD. The V and J ends lost 5 bases and 0 bases, in that order; junction bases with no gene match: 4. CDR3 DNA: TGTGCCACCAGTGTAGGGGGCAGCAGCACAGATACGCAGTATTTT. It yields the protein CATSVGGSSTDTQYF.

The chain is built from TRBV5-6 and TRBJ1-2; D is unclear. Germline values: CDR1 SGHDT, CDR2 YYEEEE. CDR3 size: 14 residues. V was clipped by 3 bases and J by 8 bases, with 17 bases between them. CDR3 sequence: CASSSYTRASGYTF. The CDR3, as DNA: TGTGCCAGCAGCTCTTATACCCGCGCGAGCGGCTACACCTTC.

This clonotype was detected a few times. The chain employs TRBV9 and TRBJ2-2; D not certain. The germline gives CDR1 SGDLS, CDR2 YYNGEE. V lost 0 bases and J 4 bases, leaving 4 bases between the germline ends. This CDR3 has 13 residues. CDR3 sequence: CASSVDPTGELFF. CDR3 coding DNA: TGTGCCAGCAGCGTAGATCCCACCGGGGAGCTGTTTTTT. The complete variable domain, with remaining parts taken from reference TRBV9 and TRBJ2-2, reads DSGVTQTPKHLITATGQRVTLRCSPRSGDLSVYWYQQSLDQGLQFLIQYYNGEERAKGNILERFSAQQFPDLHSELNLSSLELGDSALYFCASSVDPTGELFFGEGSRLTVL.

This clonotype occurred a few times. This sequence joins TRBV20-1 and TRBJ1-1, with 7 bases fitting TRBD1. CDR1 is DFQATT and CDR2 is SNEGSKA in the germline V gene (reference sequence). This CDR3 has 15 amino acids. V trimming: 1 base; J trimming: 3 bases; junction bases outside the gene matches: 8. The CDR3 loop reads CSARVAGGQDTEAFF. In nucleotides, the CDR3 is TGCAGTGCTAGAGTTGCAGGGGGTCAGGACACTGAAGCTTTCTTT.

The CDR3 region has the DNA TGCGCCAGCAGCAGCAGCCTCCCGGAAAAACTGTTTTTT. It translates to CASSSSLPEKLFF. The rearrangement links TRBV4-1 to TRBJ1-4; no definite D call. Germline V lookup: CDR1 MGHRA, CDR2 YSYEKL. Trimming stripped 5 bases from V and 8 bases from J, with 12 bases between. The CDR3 length is 13 residues.

This clonotype was counted many times. The CDR3 is CASSLAGDNYNEQFF. CDR3 coding DNA: TGCGCCAGCAGCTTGGCAGGGGACAACTACAATGAGCAGTTCTTC. V gene TRBV5-1 combines with J gene TRBJ2-1; D possibly corresponds to TRBD1 (6 bases). Germline V gene lookup returns CDR1 SGHRS and CDR2 YFSETQ. The ends were cut back, 0 bases at V and 3 bases at J, with 10 bases in the middle. The CDR3 is made up of 15 amino acids.

This clonotype was observed a handful of times. The J gene is TRBJ2-7, the V gene TRBV7-2; possibly TRBD1 for D (6 bases). Per the germline V gene, CDR1 is SGHTA and CDR2 is FQGNSA. Trimming took off 3 bases at V and 1 base at J, with 13 bases between the two ends. The CDR3 is 15 amino acids. The CDR3 reads CASSFTGTGSYEQYV. Written as DNA, the CDR3 is TGTGCCAGCAGCTTTACAGGGACCGGTTCCTACGAGCAGTACGTC.

The CDR3 loop is CATGGTPNEQFF. CDR3 DNA: TGTGCCACCGGAGGAACGCCGAATGAGCAGTTCTTC. J is TRBJ2-1 and V is TRBV24-1; D may be TRBD2 (5 bases). Germline V gives CDR1 KGHDR, CDR2 SFDVKD. V lost 9 bases to trimming and J lost 7 bases, with 12 bases between them. This CDR3 region has 12 residues.

This clonotype was seen only a few times. One junction end disagrees with the germline gene, perhaps due to a read error. CDR3 bases: TGCGCCAGCAGCCAAGGCCGGGGCGGGGGGGCCGGCACAGATGCGCAGTATTTT. Residues: CASSQGRGGGAGTDAQYF. The V call is TRBV4-1, the J call TRBJ2-3; 9 bases fit TRBD2. Germline CDR1 and CDR2: MGHRA and YSYEKL. This CDR3 contains 18 residues.

This clonotype appeared many times. V usage is TRBV11-2 and J usage is TRBJ2-5; 9 positions agree with TRBD2. Germline CDR1 reads SGHAT; CDR2 reads FQNNGV. V lost 1 base to trimming and J lost 4 bases; unmatched junction nucleotides: 1. CDR3 size: 14 residues. The CDR3 here is CASSLGGGGETQYF. In DNA form, the CDR3 reads TGTGCCAGCAGCTTAGGCGGGGGGGGAGAGACCCAGTACTTC.

This clonotype was recorded many times. The rearrangement joins TRBV7-2 to TRBJ2-7; D not certain. The CDR3 has 13 amino acids. Germline values: CDR1 SGHTA, CDR2 FQGNSA. Trimming shortened V by 0 bases and J by 5 bases, and 8 bases separated the two germline ends. CDR3 in amino acids: CASSLARSDEQYF. The CDR3 DNA is TGTGCCAGCAGCTTAGCGCGTAGTGACGAGCAGTACTTC.

The chain carries TRBV2 and TRBJ1-1; D not resolved. CDR1 and CDR2 (germline): SNHLY, FYNNEI. The V end was cut by 3 bases, the J end by 11 bases, with 10 bases between. The CDR3 runs 11 residues. CDR3 loop: CASSDRAPAFF. The DNA for the CDR3 is TGTGCCAGCAGTGATCGGGCGCCGGCTTTCTTT.

In this sample, this clonotype turned up a few times. The chain joins TRBV7-9 to TRBJ2-4; D ambiguous. V was shortened by 3 bases and J by 2 bases, with 8 bases between the two germline ends. The length of the CDR3 is 14 residues. Per germline, CDR1 SEHNR and CDR2 FQNEAQ (reference sequence). As DNA, the CDR3 is TGTGCCAGCAGCTTCGGCGGACCCAAAAACATTCAGTACTTC. This encodes CASSFGGPKNIQYF.

This clonotype was observed a handful of times. The chain has TRBV5-1 and TRBJ1-1; D remains ambiguous. CDR3 length: 14 amino acids. Germline V gene lookup returns CDR1 SGHRS and CDR2 YFSETQ. V dropped 4 bases and J dropped 6 bases, with 16 bases sitting between them. CDR3 amino acids: CASSAGEESAEAFF. CDR3 in DNA: TGCGCCAGCAGCGCGGGAGAGGAGTCGGCTGAAGCTTTCTTT.

This clonotype was observed many times. The chain employs TRBV5-4 and TRBJ2-2, with D uncertain. The CDR3 has 13 amino acids. The V end was cut by 4 bases, the J end by 7 bases, with 11 bases between. Germline V gene sequence: CDR1 SGHNT, CDR2 YYREEE (reference sequence). DNA of the CDR3: TGTGCCAGCAGCACCAGCAGAGGCGGGGAGCTGTTTTTT. Translating gives CASSTSRGGELFF. The variable domain in full, with the rest retrieved from reference TRBV5-4 and TRBJ2-2, is ETGVTQSPTHLIKTRGQQVTLRCSSQSGHNTVSWYQQALGQGPQFIFQYYREEENGRGNFPPRFSGLQFPNYSSELNVNALELDDSALYLCASSTSRGGELFFGEGSRLTVL.